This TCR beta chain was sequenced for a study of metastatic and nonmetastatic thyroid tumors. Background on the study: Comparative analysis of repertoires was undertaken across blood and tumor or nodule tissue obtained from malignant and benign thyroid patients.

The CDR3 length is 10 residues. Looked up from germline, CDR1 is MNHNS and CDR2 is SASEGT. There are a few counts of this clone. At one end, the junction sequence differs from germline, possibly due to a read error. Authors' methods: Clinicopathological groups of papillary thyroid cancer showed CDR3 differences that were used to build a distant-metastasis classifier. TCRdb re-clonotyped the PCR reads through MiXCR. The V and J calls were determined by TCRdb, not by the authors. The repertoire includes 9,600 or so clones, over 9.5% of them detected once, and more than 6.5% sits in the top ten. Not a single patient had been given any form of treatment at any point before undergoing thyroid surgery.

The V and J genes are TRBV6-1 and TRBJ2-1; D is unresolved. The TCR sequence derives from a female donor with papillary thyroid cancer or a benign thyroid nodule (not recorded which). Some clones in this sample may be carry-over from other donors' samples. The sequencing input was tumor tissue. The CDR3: CASSRPDQLF. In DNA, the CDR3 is TGTGCCAGCAGTCGCCCTGATCAGCTCTTC.